This T cell receptor (beta chain) was found in a study of T cell clonotyping in hematopoietic cell transplantation. Study-level information: Recipient samples before transplant were obtained post-cytoreduction. Overall study findings and caveats: Without cell sorting, CD4 versus CD8 contributions remain unresolved.

This table comes from immunoSEQ multiplex PCR, and its TCRdb copy is limited to in-frame clones, with some not included. The sample carries approximately 42,000 clones, around 85% recorded once. The CDR3 covers 16 residues. V lost 5 bases and J lost 3; bases outside the gene matches: 7. Per the germline V gene, CDR1 is SGHNT and CDR2 is YENEEA. A remark on this clone: Its cognate antigen is unknown.

Time point: recipient sample about 28 days before transplant, after cytoreduction. The sequence came from a man aged 60 to 75 with acute myeloid leukemia. Some clones in this sample may be carry-over from other donors' samples. The material sequenced was peripheral blood mononuclear cells, taken before stem cell transplant. The V and J genes are TRBV11-3 and TRBJ2-1; 10 bases are a match to TRBD1. The CDR3 coding sequence is TGTGCCAGCAGCGGACGGACAGGGGGTGTCTACAATGAGCAGTTCTTC. Translated, it gives CASSGRTGGVYNEQFF.